The rows below give T cell receptor beta chains drawn from one sample of a study of blood T cell repertoires in COVID-19. TCRdb's copy holds only in-frame clones and misses some; the assay was immunoSEQ multiplex PCR. The top ten clones hold more than 15% of a sample with 80,000 to 100,000 clones, about four fifths of them seen once. Sequenced sample: peripheral blood. The origin of the receptors is a human donor in a cohort sampled during active COVID-19. Both conserved end residues are part of each CDR3. The D gene is left open where the match is weak. Part of the rows lack a size; the others show once, few, many or a class for expanded clones.

d_gene: .
abundance: .
v_gene: TRBV6-2/TRBV6-3
CDR3aa: CASSLGGGLYNEQFF

d_gene: TRBD1
abundance: .
v_gene: TRBV19
CDR3aa: CASSMRDREYTGELFF

d_gene: .
abundance: once
v_gene: TRBV9
CDR3aa: CASSGRPGREYEQYF

d_gene: .
abundance: .
v_gene: TRBV12-5
CDR3aa: CASGLARTDTQYF

d_gene: .
abundance: .
v_gene: TRBV7-9
CDR3aa: CASEPGTRDSPLHF

d_gene: .
abundance: .
v_gene: TRBV4-1
CDR3aa: CASSQDHAEGYEQYF

d_gene: .
abundance: .
v_gene: TRBV7-2
CDR3aa: CASTWTTRGSEQYF

d_gene: .
abundance: .
v_gene: TRBV2
CDR3aa: CARERDTMNTGELFF

d_gene: TRBD1
abundance: .
v_gene: TRBV27
CDR3aa: CASSPDRGLWEAFF

d_gene: TRBD2
abundance: once
v_gene: TRBV18
CDR3aa: CASSLYHGSGLSSYNEQFF

d_gene: .
abundance: .
v_gene: TRBV3-1/TRBV3-2
CDR3aa: CASSQDRVGSYNEQFF

d_gene: .
abundance: .
v_gene: TRBV20-1
CDR3aa: CSASTAGTGGFNYGYTF

d_gene: TRBD1
abundance: many
v_gene: TRBV5-1
CDR3aa: CASSLGTGQGALAYGYTF

d_gene: TRBD1
abundance: few
v_gene: TRBV7-2
CDR3aa: CASSPRDSSYEQYF

d_gene: TRBD2
abundance: .
v_gene: TRBV3-1/TRBV3-2
CDR3aa: CASSPGTSGTEGTGELFF

d_gene: .
abundance: .
v_gene: TRBV28
CDR3aa: CASTPGASLQPQHF

d_gene: .
abundance: .
v_gene: TRBV7-3
CDR3aa: CASRQEPNSPLHF

d_gene: .
abundance: .
v_gene: TRBV20-1
CDR3aa: CSASFGGTEAFF

d_gene: TRBD2
abundance: .
v_gene: TRBV27
CDR3aa: CASSFGGGQETQYF

d_gene: .
abundance: .
v_gene: TRBV10-3
CDR3aa: CAISAPLQGVETQYF

d_gene: TRBD2
abundance: .
v_gene: TRBV6-6
CDR3aa: CASSRPRLAGTQETQYF

d_gene: .
abundance: .
v_gene: TRBV9
CDR3aa: CASSVVEGYTEAFF

d_gene: .
abundance: .
v_gene: TRBV4-1
CDR3aa: CASSSQENTEAFF

d_gene: TRBD2
abundance: .
v_gene: TRBV6-1
CDR3aa: CASSGLAGGSYNEQFF

d_gene: TRBD1
abundance: .
v_gene: TRBV12-5
CDR3aa: CASGLTGGLGQPQHF

d_gene: .
abundance: .
v_gene: TRBV6-6
CDR3aa: CASSRIPGAYEQYF

d_gene: .
abundance: .
v_gene: TRBV12-3/TRBV12-4
CDR3aa: CASRSLNTEAFF

d_gene: .
abundance: once
v_gene: TRBV6-5
CDR3aa: CASSYSSSARASEQYF

d_gene: .
abundance: .
v_gene: TRBV27
CDR3aa: CASSSLNEQYF

d_gene: TRBD2
abundance: .
v_gene: TRBV5-1
CDR3aa: CASSPLAGGNTGELFF

d_gene: .
abundance: .
v_gene: TRBV7-9
CDR3aa: CASGWGSINEQFF

d_gene: TRBD1
abundance: .
v_gene: TRBV7-6
CDR3aa: CASSAQWTGQEQFF

d_gene: .
abundance: .
v_gene: TRBV5-1
CDR3aa: CASSLVGAGNDGYTF

d_gene: .
abundance: .
v_gene: TRBV19
CDR3aa: CASSIGAGRYSPLHF

d_gene: TRBD1
abundance: .
v_gene: TRBV24-1
CDR3aa: CATSYNRGNNNEQFF

d_gene: .
abundance: few
v_gene: TRBV4-1
CDR3aa: CASSQDQSGAAEAFF

d_gene: TRBD1
abundance: .
v_gene: TRBV9
CDR3aa: CASSATGGNTEAFF

d_gene: .
abundance: .
v_gene: TRBV9
CDR3aa: CASSVGGGISGELFF

d_gene: TRBD2
abundance: .
v_gene: TRBV27
CDR3aa: CASTRLAGGTSYQETQYF

d_gene: .
abundance: .
v_gene: TRBV10-1
CDR3aa: CASSEGGLGSYNEQFF

d_gene: .
abundance: .
v_gene: TRBV19
CDR3aa: CASSRGGEDYGYTF

d_gene: .
abundance: .
v_gene: TRBV28
CDR3aa: CASSFGSAPRGEQFF

d_gene: TRBD1
abundance: once
v_gene: TRBV5-1
CDR3aa: CASSPYRGQVIDTQYF

d_gene: TRBD1
abundance: .
v_gene: TRBV12-5
CDR3aa: CASGLDRQGAYNSPLHF

d_gene: .
abundance: .
v_gene: TRBV25-1
CDR3aa: CASSGVQGSYNSPLHF

d_gene: .
abundance: .
v_gene: TRBV4-1
CDR3aa: CASSRLEEGRPEQFF